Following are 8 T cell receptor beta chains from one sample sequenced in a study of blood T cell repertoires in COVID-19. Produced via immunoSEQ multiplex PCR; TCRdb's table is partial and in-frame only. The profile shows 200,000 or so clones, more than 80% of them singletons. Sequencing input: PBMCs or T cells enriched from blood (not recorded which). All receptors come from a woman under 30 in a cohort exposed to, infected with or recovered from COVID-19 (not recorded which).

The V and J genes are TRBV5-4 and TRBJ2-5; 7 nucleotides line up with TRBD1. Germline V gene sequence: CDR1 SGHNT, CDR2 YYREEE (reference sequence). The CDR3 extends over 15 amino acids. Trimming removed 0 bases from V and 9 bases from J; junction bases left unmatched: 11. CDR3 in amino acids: CASSLGQGPRNAQYF. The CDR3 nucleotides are TGTGCCAGCAGCTTGGGACAGGGCCCCCGGAATGCCCAGTACTTC.

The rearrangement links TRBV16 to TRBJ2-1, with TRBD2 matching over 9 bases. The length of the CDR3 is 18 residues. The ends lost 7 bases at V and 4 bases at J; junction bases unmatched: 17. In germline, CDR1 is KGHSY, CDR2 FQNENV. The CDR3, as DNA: TGTGCCAGCACCGGAGAGGGGGCGGGAGGGCTCCATTACAATGAGCAGTTCTTC. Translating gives CASTGEGAGGLHYNEQFF.

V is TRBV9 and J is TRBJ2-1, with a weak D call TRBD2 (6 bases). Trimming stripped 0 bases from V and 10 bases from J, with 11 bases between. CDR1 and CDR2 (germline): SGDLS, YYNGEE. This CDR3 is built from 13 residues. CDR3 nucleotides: TGTGCCAGCAGCGTAGGTAAGGGACTGGAGCAGTTCTTC. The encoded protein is CASSVGKGLEQFF.

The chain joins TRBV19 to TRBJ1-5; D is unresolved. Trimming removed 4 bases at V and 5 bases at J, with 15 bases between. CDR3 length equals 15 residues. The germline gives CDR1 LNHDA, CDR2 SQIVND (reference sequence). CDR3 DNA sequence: TGTGCCAGTAGTAAAACTTGGTGGGGAGATCAGCCCCAGCATTTT. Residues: CASSKTWWGDQPQHF.

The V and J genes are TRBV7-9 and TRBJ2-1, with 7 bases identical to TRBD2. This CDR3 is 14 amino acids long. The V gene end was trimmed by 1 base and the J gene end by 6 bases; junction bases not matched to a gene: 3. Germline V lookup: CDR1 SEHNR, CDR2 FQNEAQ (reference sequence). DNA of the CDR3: TGTGCCAGCAGCTTAGGCGGGAGTGGCAATGAGCAGTTCTTC. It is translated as CASSLGGSGNEQFF.

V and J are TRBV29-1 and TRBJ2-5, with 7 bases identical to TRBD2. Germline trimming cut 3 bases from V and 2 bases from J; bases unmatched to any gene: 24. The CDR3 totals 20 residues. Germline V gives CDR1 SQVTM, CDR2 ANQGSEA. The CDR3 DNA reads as TGCAGCGTTGAGCCGGGACCCCTTGGGGGTAGCGGGCGAAAACAAGAGACCCAGTACTTC. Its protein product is CSVEPGPLGGSGRKQETQYF.

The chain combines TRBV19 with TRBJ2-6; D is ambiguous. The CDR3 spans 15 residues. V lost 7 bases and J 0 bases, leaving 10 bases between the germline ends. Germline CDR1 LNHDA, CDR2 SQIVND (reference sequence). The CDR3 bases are TGTGCCAGTACCCCGAGCTCCTCTGGGGCCAACGTCCTGACTTTC. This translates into CASTPSSSGANVLTF.

In DNA form, the CDR3 reads TGTGCCAGCAGCTTAGTTGGTACTAGCGGGGGTCGGCACGAGCAGTACTTC. Translating gives CASSLVGTSGGRHEQYF. V usage is TRBV7-9 and J usage is TRBJ2-7; 11 bases map to TRBD2. This CDR3 contains 17 residues. Germline V gives CDR1 SEHNR, CDR2 FQNEAQ (reference sequence). The trim removed 1 base at V and 5 bases at J, leaving 10 bases unmatched.